The 24 T cell receptor beta chains presented below share a single source sample, sequenced in a study of early T cells in non-severe SARS-CoV-2 infection. TCRdb recomputed calls from the 5' RACE reads with MiXCR, one row per CDR3 protein. The profile covers some 78,000 distinct CDR3 sequences, with less than 15% appearing a single time and around 6% taken by the ten largest. The sample was whole blood. These receptors all come from an adult who was a healthcare worker with PCR-confirmed SARS-CoV-2 infection or an uninfected control (not recorded which).

The chain combines TRBV6-6 with TRBJ2-4; TRBD2 matches at 11 bases. The length of the CDR3 is 14 residues. Germline V gene data show CDR1 as MNHNY and CDR2 as SVGAGI (reference sequence). After removal of 5 bases from V and 12 bases from J, the junction contained 9 bases not matched to a gene. The CDR3 reads CASSVQLAGVSQYF. CDR3 in DNA: TGTGCCAGCAGTGTCCAACTAGCGGGAGTAAGTCAGTACTTC.

This clonotype was counted ten times or more. CDR3 residues: CASSFTGGAGANVLTF. Here the CDR3 DNA reads TGTGCCAGCAGTTTTACAGGGGGCGCTGGGGCCAACGTCCTGACTTTC. This sequence joins TRBV6-6 and TRBJ2-6, with TRBD1 matching 9 bases. The CDR3 loop spans 16 amino acids. V shed 4 bases, J shed 2 bases, and the junction held 3 bases outside the gene matches. Germline CDR1 and CDR2: MNHNY and SVGAGI (reference sequence).

This clonotype turned up a few times. This chain links TRBV7-9 with TRBJ1-1; 8 positions match TRBD1. The CDR3 has 15 residues. V trimming: 3 bases; J trimming: 5 bases; junction bases outside the gene matches: 8. Germline lookup yields CDR1 SEHNR and CDR2 FQNEAQ (reference sequence). CDR3 DNA: TGTGCCAGCAGCTTGGGTGACAGGGGAGGAACTGAAGCTTTCTTT. Protein: CASSLGDRGGTEAFF.

Many counts were recorded for this clonotype. The chain recombines TRBV6-5 with TRBJ2-7; D is unclear. Trimming removed 8 bases from V and 0 bases from J, with 14 bases in between. The CDR3 consists of 14 residues. CDR1 is MNHEY and CDR2 is SVGAGI in the germline V gene. CDR3 residues: CASPRAATSYEQYF. For the CDR3, the DNA is TGTGCCAGCCCTAGGGCAGCGACCTCCTACGAGCAGTACTTC.

This clonotype is labeled as medium-sized. The genes are TRBV7-9 and TRBJ2-7; 7 bases are shared with TRBD1. The CDR3 spans 14 residues. V shed 5 bases, J shed 5 bases, and the junction held 9 bases outside the gene matches. Germline V lookup: CDR1 SEHNR, CDR2 FQNEAQ (reference sequence). CDR3 in amino acids: CASSRRQGTHEQYF. In DNA, the CDR3 is TGTGCCAGCAGCCGCCGACAGGGCACCCACGAGCAGTACTTC.

V usage is TRBV18 and J usage is TRBJ1-2; no definite D call. This CDR3 comprises 13 residues. Germline CDR1 KGHSH, CDR2 LQKENI. Trimming shortened V by 3 bases and J by 2 bases, and 7 bases separated the two germline ends. The CDR3 here is CASSPGANYGYTF. The CDR3 nucleotides read TGTGCCAGCTCACCGGGTGCCAACTATGGCTACACCTTC.

This clonotype showed up many times. The V and J genes are TRBV6-1 and TRBJ1-4, with D hard to call. In germline, CDR1 is MNHNS, CDR2 SASEGT. The length of the CDR3 is 14 residues. Trimming left V 2 bases short and J 8 bases short, with 12 bases between. The CDR3 loop is CASSEFQGFEKLFF. CDR3 sequence (DNA): TGTGCCAGCAGTGAATTTCAAGGGTTCGAAAAACTGTTTTTT.

This sequence joins TRBV3-1 and TRBJ1-1, with 12 bases that match TRBD1. From germline, CDR1 is LGHDT and CDR2 YNNKEL (reference sequence). The V segment lost 4 bases and the J segment 8 bases; nucleotides outside the gene matches: 11. The CDR3 consists of 16 residues. The DNA of the CDR3 is TGTGCCAGCAGCCTTCTACCGGGACAGGGGGCGAGCGAAGCTTTCTTT. It translates to CASSLLPGQGASEAFF.

In this sample, this clonotype turned up a few times. This chain connects TRBV28 to TRBJ2-3, with TRBD2 matching over 9 bases. Germline V CDR1 and CDR2: MDHEN, SYDVKM. Trimming removed 3 bases from V and 7 bases from J; junction bases left unmatched: 17. The CDR3 totals 18 residues. CDR3 sequence reads: CASSFFRLAGWPRHTQYF. The CDR3 DNA reads TGTGCCAGCAGTTTCTTTCGGCTAGCGGGATGGCCGCGACATACGCAGTATTTT.

This clonotype was picked up a small number of times. This rearrangement joins TRBV29-1 to TRBJ2-5, with D tentatively TRBD2 (6 bases). V was cut by 5 bases and J by 2 bases, with 12 bases left in between. Looked up from germline, CDR1 is SQVTM and CDR2 is ANQGSEA. The CDR3 spans 13 residues. The CDR3: CSVLGSGQETQYF. In nucleotides, the CDR3 is TGCAGCGTTCTAGGTAGCGGACAAGAGACCCAGTACTTC.

The V gene is TRBV15, the J gene TRBJ2-7; D uncertain. CDR1 and CDR2 from the germline V gene are LNHNV and YYDKDF (reference sequence). The V end lost 0 bases, the J end lost 9 bases, and 9 bases lay between the germline ends. The CDR3 is made up of 12 amino acids. This CDR3 is CATSRDTSGQYF. CDR3 DNA: TGTGCCACCAGCAGAGATACTTCGGGGCAGTACTTC.

This clonotype has more than one count but fewer than ten. The chain uses TRBV7-2 and TRBJ1-5, with unresolved D. Trimming removed 5 bases at V and 3 bases at J, with 14 bases between. Germline CDR1 is SGHTA and CDR2 is FQGNSA. This CDR3 is built from 15 residues. For the CDR3, the DNA is TGTGCCAGCAGCCCCATCGGCTGGGTCAATCAGCCCCAGCATTTT. Translation gives CASSPIGWVNQPQHF.

V and J are TRBV11-2 and TRBJ2-1; TRBD1 matches at 7 bases. V dropped 3 bases and J dropped 7; count of bases not matched to a gene: 6. The CDR3 is 14 residues long. CDR1 SGHAT and CDR2 FQNNGV come from the germline V gene. The CDR3 spells CASSFPTGRNEQFF. CDR3 in DNA: TGTGCCAGCAGCTTCCCGACAGGGAGAAATGAGCAGTTCTTC.

V usage is TRBV27 and J usage is TRBJ2-1, with 10 bases that match TRBD2. CDR1 and CDR2 (germline): MNHEY, SMNVEV (reference sequence). V gave up 5 bases and J gave up 7 bases; unmatched junction bases: 2. The CDR3 covers 13 residues. The CDR3 nucleotides read TGTGCCAGCAGTCCAGCGGGGGGGAATGAGCAGTTCTTC. This sequence encodes CASSPAGGNEQFF.

A few counts support this clonotype. J is TRBJ2-7 and V is TRBV5-5; no clear D. With 3 bases removed from V and 5 bases from J, the gap between germline ends came to 15 bases. The germline gives CDR1 SGHKS, CDR2 YYEKEE (reference sequence). The CDR3 is 14 amino acids. CDR3 DNA sequence: TGTGCCAGCAGCTGGCACTCGGGCCCCAACGAGCAGTACTTC. Protein: CASSWHSGPNEQYF.

This chain's CDR3 is CASSLLQGYQETQYF. The CDR3 bases are TGTGCCAGCAGCCTACTACAGGGGTACCAAGAGACCCAGTACTTC. The V call is TRBV7-9, the J call TRBJ2-5, with TRBD1 matching over 7 bases. The CDR3 spans 15 residues. The germline V gene encodes CDR1 SEHNR and CDR2 FQNEAQ (reference sequence). Unmatched junction bases numbered 6, after V lost 5 bases and J lost 0 bases.

This clonotype was counted ten times or more. This sequence joins TRBV7-3 and TRBJ2-3; 12 bases are a match to TRBD2. The CDR3 is made up of 15 amino acids. Trimming at V came to 0 bases and at J to 7 bases, leaving 2 bases not matched to a gene. CDR1 is SGHTA, CDR2 FQGTGA, per germline. The CDR3 spells CASSLTRTSGNTQYF. CDR3 DNA sequence: TGTGCCAGCAGCTTAACCCGGACTAGCGGGAATACGCAGTATTTT.

DNA of the CDR3: TGTGCCAGCAGTTACGCCGCACAGGGGTTCTCTGGGGCCAACGTCCTGACTTTC. This sequence encodes CASSYAAQGFSGANVLTF. V and J are TRBV6-2 or TRBV6-3 and TRBJ2-6; 7 positions match TRBD1. The V segment lost 2 bases and the J segment 0 bases; nucleotides outside the gene matches: 7. The V gene's germline CDR1 is MNHEY and CDR2 SVGEGT. This CDR3 is 18 amino acids long.

J is TRBJ1-4 and V is TRBV28, with D maybe TRBD1 (5 bases). This CDR3 comprises 15 residues. Trimming left V 2 bases short and J 0 bases short, with 7 bases between. In germline, CDR1 is MDHEN, CDR2 SYDVKM. The CDR3 here is CASSLGGSTNEKLFF. For the CDR3, the DNA is TGTGCCAGCAGTTTAGGGGGGTCAACTAATGAAAAACTGTTTTTT. Drawing the rest from reference TRBV28 and TRBJ1-4, the complete variable domain is DVKVTQSSRYLVKRTGEKVFLECVQDMDHENMFWYRQDPGLGLRLIYFSYDVKMKEKGDIPEGYSVSREKKERFSLILESASTNQTSMYLCASSLGGSTNEKLFFGSGTQLSVL.

This clonotype has a count of ten or more. The rearrangement joins TRBV12-3 or TRBV12-4 to TRBJ1-4; 9 nucleotides agree with TRBD1. V shed 6 bases, J shed 7 bases, and the junction held 9 bases outside the gene matches. The CDR3 totals 15 residues. CDR3 nucleotide sequence: TGTGCCAGCAGCCTTACCGGGACAGGGTCTGAAAAACTGTTTTTT. Translated: CASSLTGTGSEKLFF.

The CDR3 DNA follows: TGTGCCAGCAGCTTGATTCCGGCAGGGGGTAATTCACCCCTCCACTTT. It codes for CASSLIPAGGNSPLHF. The genes are TRBV5-4 and TRBJ1-6; 7 positions match TRBD1. This CDR3 spans 16 amino acids. J lost 6 bases, V lost 1 base, and 7 bases had no gene match. Germline CDR1 is SGHNT and CDR2 is YYREEE (reference sequence).

This clonotype has only a few counts. This chain uses TRBV12-3 or TRBV12-4 with TRBJ1-1, with D hard to call. The V end lost 3 bases, the J end lost 0 bases, and 8 bases lay between the germline ends. This CDR3 spans 14 amino acids. The CDR3 bases are TGTGCCAGCAGTTTCTCCTCTCTGAACACTGAAGCTTTCTTT. Its protein product is CASSFSSLNTEAFF.

The genes are TRBV9 and TRBJ1-2, with 10 positions matching TRBD1. There are 17 residues in the CDR3. The germline gives CDR1 SGDLS, CDR2 YYNGEE. J was trimmed by 0 bases and V by 4 bases; bases with no gene match: 9. CDR3 nucleotide sequence: TGTGCCAGCAGCCCCCGCCTCGGACAGGGGGCTAACTATGGCTACACCTTC. This gives the protein CASSPRLGQGANYGYTF. The entire variable domain, with the rest obtained from reference TRBV9 and TRBJ1-2, is as follows: DSGVTQTPKHLITATGQRVTLRCSPRSGDLSVYWYQQSLDQGLQFLIQYYNGEERAKGNILERFSAQQFPDLHSELNLSSLELGDSALYFCASSPRLGQGANYGYTFGSGTRLTVV.

There are many counts of this clonotype. This sequence joins TRBV5-1 and TRBJ2-5, with D possibly TRBD1 on 6 matching bases. With 3 bases removed from V and 2 bases from J, the gap between germline ends came to 8 bases. Germline V gene lookup returns CDR1 SGHRS and CDR2 YFSETQ. The CDR3 totals 13 residues. The CDR3 sequence is CASSYDRQETQYF. The CDR3 coding sequence is TGCGCCAGCAGCTACGACAGGCAAGAGACCCAGTACTTC. Full variable domain (outside the CDR3, taken from reference TRBV5-1 and TRBJ2-5): KAGVTQTPRYLIKTRGQQVTLSCSPISGHRSVSWYQQTPGQGLQFLFEYFSETQRNKGNFPGRFSGRQFSNSRSEMNVSTLELGDSALYLCASSYDRQETQYFGPGTRLLVL.